Given below is one TCR beta chain in context. V trimming: 3 bases; J trimming: 0 bases; junction bases outside the gene matches: 7. The CDR3 contains 16 residues. The germline gives CDR1 SGHRS, CDR2 YFSETQ. TCRdb's copy holds only in-frame clones and misses some; the assay was immunoSEQ multiplex PCR. The sample lists about 140,000 clones; roughly 80% were seen once. This sample stems from a study of blood T cell repertoires in COVID-19. Sequencing input: peripheral blood. The sequence derives from a man aged 55 to 70 who had recovered from COVID-19. The rearrangement links TRBV5-1 to TRBJ2-3, with 7 bases fitting TRBD1. The DNA for the CDR3 is TGCGCCAGCAGCTGGACAGGAGTCCCTAGCACAGATACGCAGTATTTT. Its translation: CASSWTGVPSTDTQYF.